Detailed here is one TCR beta chain. The CDR3 consists of 14 residues. The germline V gene encodes CDR1 SGDLS and CDR2 YYNGEE. V was cut by 0 bases and J by 5 bases, with 11 bases left in between. This table comes from immunoSEQ multiplex PCR, and its TCRdb copy is limited to in-frame clones, with some not included. This repertoire shows 80,000 to 100,000 clones, around 90% found once; its top ten account for less than 3.5%. The data originate from a study of control samples from healthy donors and cancer patients. This TCR came from a human donor in good health. The donor label of this sample is uncertain. The gene calls are TRBV9 and TRBJ2-5; D may be TRBD1 (6 bases). The sample consisted of blood. CDR3 coding DNA: TGTGCCAGCAGCGTAGCAGGACAGTGGGAGACCCAGTACTTC. As protein: CASSVAGQWETQYF. Complete variable domain (other parts from reference TRBV9 and TRBJ2-5): DSGVTQTPKHLITATGQRVTLRCSPRSGDLSVYWYQQSLDQGLQFLIQYYNGEERAKGNILERFSAQQFPDLHSELNLSSLELGDSALYFCASSVAGQWETQYFGPGTRLLVL.